The clone carrying this T cell receptor (beta chain) is a singleton in its sample. This sample is part of a study of blood T cell repertoires in COVID-19. About the research overall: COVID-19 samples, acute and convalescent, were from the United States, Italy and Spain.

TCRdb's copy holds only in-frame clones and misses some; the assay was immunoSEQ multiplex PCR. Of about 300,000 clones listed, 80% to 90% were seen once; the top ten hold about 6.8%. Germline-derived CDR1 and CDR2 are SGDLS and YYNGEE. Trimming took off 2 bases at V and 0 bases at J, with 12 bases between the two ends. This CDR3 contains 16 residues. The receptor's source is a man aged 18 to 29 who had recovered from COVID-19. Sequences were obtained from peripheral blood. The gene calls are TRBV9 and TRBJ2-1; possibly TRBD2 for D (5 bases). This CDR3 reads CASSVEAMSSYNEQFF. Written as DNA, the CDR3 is TGTGCCAGCAGCGTGGAGGCTATGAGCTCCTACAATGAGCAGTTCTTC.